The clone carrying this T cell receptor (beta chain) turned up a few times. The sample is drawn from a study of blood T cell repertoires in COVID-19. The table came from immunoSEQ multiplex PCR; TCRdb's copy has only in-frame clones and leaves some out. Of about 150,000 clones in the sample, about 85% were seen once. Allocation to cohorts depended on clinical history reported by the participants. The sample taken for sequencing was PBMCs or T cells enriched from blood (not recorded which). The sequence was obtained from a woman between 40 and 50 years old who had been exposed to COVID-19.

DNA for the CDR3: TGTGCCTGGAGTGTCAGGGACTCTGGAAACACCATATATTTT. Its protein product is CAWSVRDSGNTIYF. The V call is TRBV30, the J call TRBJ1-3; perhaps TRBD1 as D (5 bases). The CDR3 is 14 residues long. CDR1 GTSNPN and CDR2 SVGIG come from the germline V gene (reference sequence). Deletions cut 0 bases from V and 0 bases from J, with 6 bases between.